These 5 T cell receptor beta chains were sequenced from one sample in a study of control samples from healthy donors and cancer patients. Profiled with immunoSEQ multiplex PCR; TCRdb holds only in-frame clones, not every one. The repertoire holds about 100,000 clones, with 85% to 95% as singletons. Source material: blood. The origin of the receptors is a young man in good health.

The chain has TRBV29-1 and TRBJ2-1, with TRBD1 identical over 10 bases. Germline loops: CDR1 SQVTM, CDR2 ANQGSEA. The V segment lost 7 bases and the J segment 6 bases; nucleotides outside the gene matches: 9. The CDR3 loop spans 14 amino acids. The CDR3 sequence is CSAGGGQGPNEQFF. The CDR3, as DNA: TGCAGCGCCGGAGGGGGACAGGGGCCCAATGAGCAGTTCTTC.

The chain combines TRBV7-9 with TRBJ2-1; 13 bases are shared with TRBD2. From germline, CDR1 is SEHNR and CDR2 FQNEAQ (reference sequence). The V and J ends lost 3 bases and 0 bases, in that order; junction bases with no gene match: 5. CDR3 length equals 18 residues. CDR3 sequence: CASSFGLAGVGSYNEQFF. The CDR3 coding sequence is TGTGCCAGCAGCTTCGGACTAGCGGGAGTAGGCTCCTACAATGAGCAGTTCTTC.

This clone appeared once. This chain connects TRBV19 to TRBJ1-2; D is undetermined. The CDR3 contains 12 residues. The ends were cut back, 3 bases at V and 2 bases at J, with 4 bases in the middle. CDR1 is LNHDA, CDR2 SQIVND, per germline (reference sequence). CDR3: CASSIWNYGYTF. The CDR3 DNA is TGTGCCAGTAGTATCTGGAACTATGGCTACACCTTC. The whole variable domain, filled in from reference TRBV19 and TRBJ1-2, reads DGGITQSPKYLFRKEGQNVTLSCEQNLNHDAMYWYRQDPGQGLRLIYYSQIVNDFQKGDIAEGYSVSREKKESFPLTVTSAQKNPTAFYLCASSIWNYGYTFGSGTRLTVV.

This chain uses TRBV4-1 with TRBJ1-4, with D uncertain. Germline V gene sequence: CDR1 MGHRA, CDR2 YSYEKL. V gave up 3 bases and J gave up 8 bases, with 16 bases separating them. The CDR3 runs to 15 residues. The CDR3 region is CASSQTLSPGEKLFF. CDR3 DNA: TGCGCCAGCAGCCAGACCCTCTCCCCGGGCGAAAAACTGTTTTTT.

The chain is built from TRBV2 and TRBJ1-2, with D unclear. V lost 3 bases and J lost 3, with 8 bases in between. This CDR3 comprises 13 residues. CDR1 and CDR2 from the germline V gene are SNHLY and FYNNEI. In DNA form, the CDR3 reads TGTGCCAGCAGTGAGGTTCGCGACTATGGCTACACCTTC. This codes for CASSEVRDYGYTF.